This TCR beta chain derives from a study of blood T cell repertoires in COVID-19. At the level of the study: Italy, Spain and the United States were the sources of the convalescent and acute COVID-19 samples. T cells, B-cell-depleted T cells, or PBMCs provided the cDNA or gDNA that served as material.

In the authors' workflow: Estimation of nucleated cell counts was performed using reference gene primer amplification. TCRdb keeps only in-frame clones here, not all; method: immunoSEQ multiplex PCR. The V and J calls and clone size are taken from that table; D and trimming were inferred from the DNA. Of about 100,000 clones in the sample, about nine tenths were seen once. CDR1 is MNHNS and CDR2 is SASEGT in the germline V gene. The ends lost 4 bases at V and 4 bases at J; junction bases unmatched: 10. The CDR3 totals 17 residues. V usage is TRBV6-1 and J usage is TRBJ1-5; the match to TRBD1 covers 10 bases. This receptor was taken from a human donor with active COVID-19. The donor label of this sample is uncertain. Sample: peripheral blood. CDR3 loop: CASSGEFGTGVNQPQHF. The CDR3 DNA is TGTGCCAGCAGTGGGGAGTTCGGGACAGGGGTAAATCAGCCCCAGCATTTT.